The following is a TCR beta chain sequence with its context. Its specificity is unknown. Other DNA sequences in this sample translate to the same CDR3. The data stem from a study of shared clonotypes between healthy human individuals. Regarding the study as a whole: An anticipated effect of sequencing depth on clonotype sharing among donors was recognized. With a few donors compared, approximately 5% of naive CD4 clonotypes were shared.

V lost 6 bases, J lost 0 bases, and 1 base stayed unmatched. This CDR3 spans 14 amino acids. Per the germline V gene, CDR1 is SNHLY and CDR2 is FYNNEI. Assay execution took place at the deep level. Sequencing used immunoSEQ multiplex PCR; TCRdb keeps in-frame clones, though not all of them. Of hundreds of thousands of clones listed, about 74% are singletons. Specimen: memory CD4+ T cells sorted from blood. Sample subset: CD45RA-negative fraction. The source is a woman in her 30s in good health. The rearrangement links TRBV2 to TRBJ2-1, with 8 positions matching TRBD2. The CDR3 is CASSLAGSYNEQFF. Here the CDR3 DNA reads TGTGCCAGCAGCCTAGCGGGCTCCTACAATGAGCAGTTCTTC.